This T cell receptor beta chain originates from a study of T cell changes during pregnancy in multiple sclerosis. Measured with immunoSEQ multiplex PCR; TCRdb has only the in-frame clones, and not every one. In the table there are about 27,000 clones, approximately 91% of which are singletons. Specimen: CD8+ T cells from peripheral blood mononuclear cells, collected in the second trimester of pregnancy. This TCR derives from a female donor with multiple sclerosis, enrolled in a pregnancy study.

As DNA, the CDR3 is TGTGCCAGCAGTATCACAGGGCCAGAAGAGACCCAGTACTTC. This codes for CASSITGPEETQYF. V and J are TRBV27 and TRBJ2-5, with D maybe TRBD1 (6 bases). The V gene lost 5 bases and the J gene lost 3 bases, with 13 bases spanning the gap. The germline V gene has CDR1 MNHEY and CDR2 SMNVEV (reference sequence). The CDR3 has 14 residues.